Listed below are T cell receptor beta chains from one sample, sequenced in a study of cytotoxic CD8 clonotypes in ibrutinib-treated CLL. TCRdb's table, derived via immunoSEQ multiplex PCR, lists solely in-frame clones and lacks some. The table lists around 310,000 clones, about 80% of them singletons. Here the sequenced sample was PBMCs, taken before ibrutinib treatment. These receptors were taken from a human donor with chronic lymphocytic leukemia. CDR3s leave out the opening cysteine and the closing phenylalanine or tryptophan. Each record gives: D gene, V gene, J gene, clone size, CDR3 protein. D genes are given only for firm matches. Only some rows state a clone size, as once, few, many or a class for expanded clones.

d_call: TRBD1; v_call: TRBV19; j_call: TRBJ2-7; clone_size: NA; cdr3_aa: ASSINRGRDEQY
d_call: NA; v_call: TRBV29-1; j_call: TRBJ2-5; clone_size: NA; cdr3_aa: SVEGPEGETQY
d_call: TRBD2; v_call: TRBV7-8; j_call: TRBJ2-7; clone_size: NA; cdr3_aa: ASSRILAGEDYEQY
d_call: TRBD1; v_call: TRBV6-4; j_call: TRBJ1-2; clone_size: NA; cdr3_aa: ASSPRGDRGRAGYT
d_call: NA; v_call: TRBV30; j_call: TRBJ1-1; clone_size: NA; cdr3_aa: AWSVHGGEAF
d_call: NA; v_call: TRBV7-9; j_call: TRBJ2-2; clone_size: NA; cdr3_aa: ACEREGGTGELF
d_call: TRBD2; v_call: TRBV10-1; j_call: TRBJ2-7; clone_size: NA; cdr3_aa: ASKSTSGSYEQY
d_call: NA; v_call: TRBV4-2; j_call: TRBJ1-1; clone_size: NA; cdr3_aa: ASSQGRGRDDTEAF
d_call: TRBD2; v_call: TRBV4-3; j_call: TRBJ2-7; clone_size: NA; cdr3_aa: ASSQGVGGGREQY
d_call: NA; v_call: TRBV30; j_call: TRBJ1-1; clone_size: once; cdr3_aa: AWHHTKRWGPDTEAF
d_call: NA; v_call: TRBV18; j_call: TRBJ1-1; clone_size: NA; cdr3_aa: ASSPGHPSAAF
d_call: NA; v_call: TRBV6-5; j_call: TRBJ1-2; clone_size: NA; cdr3_aa: ASSRSVFYGYT
d_call: NA; v_call: TRBV6-1; j_call: TRBJ2-1; clone_size: NA; cdr3_aa: ASYRGAGYNEQF
d_call: NA; v_call: TRBV6-5; j_call: TRBJ2-7; clone_size: NA; cdr3_aa: ASSEGNSYEQY
d_call: TRBD1; v_call: TRBV7-3; j_call: TRBJ2-2; clone_size: NA; cdr3_aa: ASSWPGTANTGELF
d_call: NA; v_call: TRBV5-1; j_call: TRBJ1-4; clone_size: NA; cdr3_aa: ASSSPGATNEKLF
d_call: NA; v_call: TRBV4-1; j_call: TRBJ1-4; clone_size: NA; cdr3_aa: ASSQEVPNEKLF
d_call: TRBD2; v_call: TRBV15; j_call: TRBJ2-5; clone_size: NA; cdr3_aa: ATSGGLGLQETQY
d_call: TRBD1; v_call: TRBV7-8; j_call: TRBJ2-7; clone_size: NA; cdr3_aa: AAGTGRIGQY
d_call: NA; v_call: TRBV10-3; j_call: TRBJ2-1; clone_size: NA; cdr3_aa: AIRGAASYNEQF
d_call: TRBD2; v_call: TRBV7-6; j_call: TRBJ2-7; clone_size: NA; cdr3_aa: ASSLVGAGPLYEQY
d_call: NA; v_call: TRBV5-6; j_call: TRBJ1-5; clone_size: NA; cdr3_aa: ASSLTNQPQH
d_call: TRBD2; v_call: TRBV7-9; j_call: TRBJ2-2; clone_size: NA; cdr3_aa: ASSPVDVAGVTGELF
d_call: TRBD1; v_call: TRBV10-1; j_call: TRBJ1-1; clone_size: NA; cdr3_aa: ASSNRGWGTEAF
d_call: TRBD1; v_call: TRBV30; j_call: TRBJ2-7; clone_size: NA; cdr3_aa: AWSLTGTDEQY